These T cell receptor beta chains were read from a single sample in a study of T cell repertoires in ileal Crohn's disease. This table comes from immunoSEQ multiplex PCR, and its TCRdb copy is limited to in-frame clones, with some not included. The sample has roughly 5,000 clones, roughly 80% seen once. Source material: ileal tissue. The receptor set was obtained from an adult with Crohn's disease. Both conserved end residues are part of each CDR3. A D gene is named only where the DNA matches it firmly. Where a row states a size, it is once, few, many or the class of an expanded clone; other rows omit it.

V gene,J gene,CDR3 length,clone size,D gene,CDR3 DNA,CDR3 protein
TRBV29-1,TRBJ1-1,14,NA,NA,TGCAGCGTAGGAGCAACAGGATTGAACACTGAAGCTTTCTTT,CSVGATGLNTEAFF
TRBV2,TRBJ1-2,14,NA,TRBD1,TGTGCCAGCAGAGCTTTCCAGGGGGCTGATGGCTACACCTTC,CASRAFQGADGYTF
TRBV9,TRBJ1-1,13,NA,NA,TGTGCCAGCAGCTCCCAACATAACACTGAAGCTTTCTTT,CASSSQHNTEAFF
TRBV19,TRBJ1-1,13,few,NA,TGTGCCAGTAGTCTGTGGAGGGGCACTGAAGCTTTCTTT,CASSLWRGTEAFF
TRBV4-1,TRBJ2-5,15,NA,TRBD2,TGCGCCAGCAGCCAAGATCTGGGAGGGCGAGAGACCCAGTACTTC,CASSQDLGGRETQYF
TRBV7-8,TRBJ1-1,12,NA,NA,TGTGCCAGCAGCTTAGTGGGGGGGAGAGCTTTCTTT,CASSLVGGRAFF
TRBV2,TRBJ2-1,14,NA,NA,TGTGCCAGCAGTGAGTTTCGGGGGGCGGGAGAGCAGTTCTTC,CASSEFRGAGEQFF
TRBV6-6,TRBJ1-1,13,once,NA,TGTGCCAGCAGTTACGCAGGGTTCACTGAAGCTTTCTTT,CASSYAGFTEAFF
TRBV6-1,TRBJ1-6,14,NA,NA,TGTGCCAGCAGTGAAGCAGGGGATCATTCACCCCTCCACTTT,CASSEAGDHSPLHF
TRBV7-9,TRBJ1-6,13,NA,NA,TGTGCCAGCAGCTTAATTCCGGATTCACCCCTCCACTTT,CASSLIPDSPLHF
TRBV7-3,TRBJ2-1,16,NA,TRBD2,TGTGCCAGCAGCTTACTCGGACTAGCGGGGGGCAATGAGCAGTTCTTC,CASSLLGLAGGNEQFF
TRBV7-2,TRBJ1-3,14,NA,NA,TGTGCCAGCAGCTTAGGAGGCTCTGGAAACACCATATATTTT,CASSLGGSGNTIYF
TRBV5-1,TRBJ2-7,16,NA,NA,TGCGCCAGCAGCCCCGGGTTCGGCGGGTCCAGGGGCGAGCAGTACTTC,CASSPGFGGSRGEQYF
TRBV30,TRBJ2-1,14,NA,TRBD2,TGTGCCTGGGACAGACTAGCGGGTGGAGGTGAGCAGTTCTTC,CAWDRLAGGGEQFF
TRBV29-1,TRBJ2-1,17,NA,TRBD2,TGCAGCGCCCGAGGGGTCAGCGGGGGGCCAACCTACAATGAGCAGTTCTTC,CSARGVSGGPTYNEQFF
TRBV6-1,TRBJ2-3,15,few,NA,TGTGCCAGCAGTGAAGCCCCAGGTACCACAGATACGCAGTATTTT,CASSEAPGTTDTQYF
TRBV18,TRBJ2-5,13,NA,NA,TGTGCCAGCTCACCACGCAGGGAAGAGACCCAGTACTTC,CASSPRREETQYF
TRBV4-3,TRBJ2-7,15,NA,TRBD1,TGCGCCAGCAGTCAGGGGGACAGGGGTTTGTACGAGCAGTACTTC,CASSQGDRGLYEQYF